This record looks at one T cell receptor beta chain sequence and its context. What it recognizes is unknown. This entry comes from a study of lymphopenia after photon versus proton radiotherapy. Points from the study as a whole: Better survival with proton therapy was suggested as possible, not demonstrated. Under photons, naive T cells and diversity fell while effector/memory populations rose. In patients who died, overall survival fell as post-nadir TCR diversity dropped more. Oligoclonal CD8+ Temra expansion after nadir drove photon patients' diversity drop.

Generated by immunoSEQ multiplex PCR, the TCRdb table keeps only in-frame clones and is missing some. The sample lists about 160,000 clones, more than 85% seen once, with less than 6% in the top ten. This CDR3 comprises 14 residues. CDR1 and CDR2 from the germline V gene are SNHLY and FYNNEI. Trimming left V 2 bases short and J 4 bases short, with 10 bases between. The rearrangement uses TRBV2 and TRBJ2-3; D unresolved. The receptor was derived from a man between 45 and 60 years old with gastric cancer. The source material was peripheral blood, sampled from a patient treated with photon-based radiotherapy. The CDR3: CASSERPRADTQYF. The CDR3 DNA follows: TGTGCCAGCAGTGAAAGGCCGCGAGCAGATACGCAGTATTTT. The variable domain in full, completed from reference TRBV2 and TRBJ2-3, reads EPEVTQTPSHQVTQMGQEVILRCVPISNHLYFYWYRQILGQKVEFLVSFYNNEISEKSEIFDDQFSVERPDGSNFTLKIRSTKLEDSAMYFCASSERPRADTQYFGPGTRLTVL.